Sequencing of this T cell receptor (beta chain) was carried out in a study of T cell changes during pregnancy in multiple sclerosis. The CDR3 sequence is 17 residues long. Germline V gene sequence: CDR1 SGHTA, CDR2 FQGNSA. Trimming removed 1 base from V and 5 bases from J, with 18 bases in between. Data came from immunoSEQ multiplex PCR; TCRdb stores just in-frame clones and leaves some out. The sample lists more than 65,000 clones; 90% to 95% were seen once. The rearrangement joins TRBV7-2 to TRBJ1-5; a weak D match, TRBD1 (6 bases). The sequencing here drew on peripheral blood, taken in the first trimester of pregnancy. The TCR was taken from a female donor with multiple sclerosis, enrolled in a pregnancy study. CDR3: CASSLEGPQGPYQPQHF. The CDR3, as DNA: TGTGCCAGCAGCTTAGAAGGTCCCCAGGGGCCCTATCAGCCCCAGCATTTT.